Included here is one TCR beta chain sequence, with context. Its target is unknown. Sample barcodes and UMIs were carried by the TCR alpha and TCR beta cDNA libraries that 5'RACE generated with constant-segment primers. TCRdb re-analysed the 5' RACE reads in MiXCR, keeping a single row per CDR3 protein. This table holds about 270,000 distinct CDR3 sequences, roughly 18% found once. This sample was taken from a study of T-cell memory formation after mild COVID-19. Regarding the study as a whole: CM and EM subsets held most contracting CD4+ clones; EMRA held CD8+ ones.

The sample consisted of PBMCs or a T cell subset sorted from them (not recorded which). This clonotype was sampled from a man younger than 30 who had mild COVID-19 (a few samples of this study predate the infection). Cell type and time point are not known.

As DNA, the CDR3 is TGTGCCAGCAGTTTATTGGGGCGGGCCGGCTATGGCTACACCTTC. Amino acids: CASSLLGRAGYGYTF. J is TRBJ1-2 and V is TRBV27; maybe TRBD1 (5 bases). This CDR3 has 15 residues. Germline CDR1 MNHEY, CDR2 SMNVEV (reference sequence). The V and J ends lost 1 base and 4 bases respectively, with 13 bases between them.